A selection of T cell receptor beta chains follows, all from one sample in a study of T cell clonotyping in hematopoietic cell transplantation. Sequencing was performed with immunoSEQ multiplex PCR; in TCRdb, only in-frame clones are kept and a portion is missing. The sample yields around 21,000 clones, about 80% seen once. The sequencing here drew on peripheral blood mononuclear cells, taken before stem cell transplant. The receptors were sampled from a man in his sixties with acute myeloid leukemia. Some clones in this sample may be carry-over from other donors' samples. Both conserved end residues are part of each CDR3. D genes are given only for firm matches. The size of a clone is reported for some rows only, either as once, few or many, or as a class for expanded clones.

d_call,v_call,j_call,clone_size,cdr3_nt,cdr3_aa
TRBD2,TRBV7-3,TRBJ2-3,NA,TGTGCCAGCAGCCCCCTCCCGGGACTAGCGGAAGACACAGATACGCAGTATTTT,CASSPLPGLAEDTDTQYF
NA,TRBV19,TRBJ2-7,NA,TGTGCCAGTAGCCGTGGCAGCTACGAGCAGTACTTC,CASSRGSYEQYF
NA,TRBV7-2,TRBJ1-3,once,TGTGCCAGCAGCTTTTCACAGGGAGGAAACACCATATATTTT,CASSFSQGGNTIYF
TRBD2,TRBV4-3,TRBJ2-2,NA,TGCGCCAGCAGCCAAGGAATTAGCGGGGGCCGCACCACCGGGGAGCTGTTTTTT,CASSQGISGGRTTGELFF
NA,TRBV19,TRBJ1-5,NA,TGTGCCAGTAGTATGGCAGGGGAAGTAGGGCAGCCCCAGCATTTT,CASSMAGEVGQPQHF
TRBD2,TRBV7-2,TRBJ2-3,NA,TGTGCCAGCTTAGACCGGCGGGGGAGCACAGATACGCAGTATTTT,CASLDRRGSTDTQYF
NA,TRBV27,TRBJ1-2,NA,TGTGCCAGCAGTTTCGCAGAAACGGCTTATGGCTACACCTTC,CASSFAETAYGYTF
TRBD2,TRBV5-6,TRBJ2-7,NA,TGTGCCAGCAGCTTGGGAGGGCACAGCGGGGGAAAGAGTGTCGGCTTC,CASSLGGHSGGKSVGF
NA,TRBV10-2,TRBJ1-2,few,TGCGCCAGCAGTGAGCTACAGGGCTATGGCTACACCTTC,CASSELQGYGYTF
NA,TRBV7-3,TRBJ1-2,NA,TGTGCCAGCAGAGTAATCCAATTGCAGTCGGTTGGCTACACCTTC,CASRVIQLQSVGYTF
NA,TRBV9,TRBJ1-6,NA,TGTGCCAGCAGCGTAGCCACGGATAATTCACCCCTCCACTTT,CASSVATDNSPLHF
NA,TRBV2,TRBJ2-3,once,TGTGCCAGCACCCCTCTGGCACACCGCACAGATACGCAGTATTTT,CASTPLAHRTDTQYF
NA,TRBV7-2,TRBJ1-3,NA,TGTGCCAGCAGCTCGGACTCTGGAAACACCATATATTTT,CASSSDSGNTIYF
TRBD1,TRBV11-3,TRBJ1-1,NA,TGTGCCAGCAGCCCGGCGGACAGGGGGTTGAACACTGAAGCTTTCTTT,CASSPADRGLNTEAFF
NA,TRBV5-1,TRBJ1-1,NA,TGCGCCAGCAGTTCGGGGGGTTTCACTGAAGCTTTCTTT,CASSSGGFTEAFF
TRBD1,TRBV4-3,TRBJ2-3,NA,TGCGCCAGCAGCCTAGATGGACAGGCAGATACGCAGTATTTT,CASSLDGQADTQYF
TRBD1,TRBV12-5,TRBJ1-5,NA,TGTGCTAGTGGTTTGCTCATGACAGGGAATATCAATCAGCCCCAGCATTTT,CASGLLMTGNINQPQHF
TRBD2,TRBV7-2,TRBJ2-1,NA,TGTGCCAGCAGCTTAGCGACTAGCGGGGGGGGACGACGGTTCTTC,CASSLATSGGGRRFF
NA,TRBV11-2,TRBJ1-1,once,TGTGCCAGCAGCTATGGGGTCCCGAACACTGAAGCTTTCTTT,CASSYGVPNTEAFF
NA,TRBV2,TRBJ1-1,NA,TGTGCCAGCAGTGATATCGAGGGTCGTTGGGAATTCTCTGAAGCTTTCTTT,CASSDIEGRWEFSEAFF
TRBD1,TRBV2,TRBJ1-6,few,TGTGCCAGCAGTCAGGACAGGGGTTATTCACCCCTCCACTTT,CASSQDRGYSPLHF
NA,TRBV19,TRBJ1-2,medium-sized,TGTGCCAGTAGTATAGCGGACGATGGCTACACCTTC,CASSIADDGYTF
NA,TRBV11-2,TRBJ2-7,NA,TGTGCCAGCAGCAGCATCTACGAGCAGTACTTC,CASSSIYEQYF
NA,TRBV30,TRBJ2-1,NA,TGTGCCTGGAGTCAGGGGACTTACAATGAGCAGTTCTTC,CAWSQGTYNEQFF
NA,TRBV11-2,TRBJ1-1,NA,TGTGCCAGCAGCTGGCGTAGAGGGGAAACTGAAGCTTTCTTT,CASSWRRGETEAFF
NA,TRBV5-1,TRBJ1-4,once,TGCGCCAGCAGCTTCAGCAGGGGCGAGGAAAAACTGTTTTTT,CASSFSRGEEKLFF
TRBD1,TRBV5-4,TRBJ2-7,few,TGTGCCAGCAGCCCTCAGGGGGCCTACGAGCAGTACTTC,CASSPQGAYEQYF
NA,TRBV28,TRBJ2-7,NA,TGTGCCAGCAGTTTATTGGGGGGCGATCTTTACGAGCAGTACTTC,CASSLLGGDLYEQYF
NA,TRBV29-1,TRBJ2-7,few,TGCAGCGTTGAAGACCCTTTGAGGACCTACGAGCAGTACTTC,CSVEDPLRTYEQYF
NA,TRBV7-8,TRBJ2-7,NA,TGTGCCAGCAGCTTAATCGGTAACGAGCAGTACTTC,CASSLIGNEQYF